Below are 15 T cell receptor beta chains sequenced from a single sample in a study of shared clonotypes between healthy human individuals (dated by TCRdb to 2018 to 2021). Library method: the immunoSEQ multiplex PCR assay. TCRdb carries this immuneACCESS record with in-frame sequences only. Its versions omit some clonotypes, under half of them owing to an unresolved V gene in the studies checked, with the rest unexplained. The sample data list approximately 650,000 clones, and about 95% of these were observed just once. The ten largest account for around 0.11% of the sample. CD8 naive samples were obtained by positive selection for CCR7 among CD45RO-negative cells, yielding a CD45RA+CCR7+ population from which TemRA cells were excluded. Sequencing used naive CD8+ T cells sorted from blood. Read against the paper, the sample's cell subset or site label means: CD45RA+CCR7+. The receptors originated from a woman under 40 in good health.

J is TRBJ2-1 and V is TRBV4-1, with no clear D. CDR3 size: 13 residues. Trimming left V 0 bases short and J 5 bases short, with 5 bases between. Germline CDR1 and CDR2: MGHRA and YSYEKL. CDR3 amino acids: CASSQDEDNEQFF. In nucleotides, the CDR3 is TGCGCCAGCAGCCAAGATGAGGACAATGAGCAGTTCTTC.

The CDR3, as DNA: TGTGCCTGGAGTGAGGGGCCCCCCTACGAGCAGTACTTC. Residues: CAWSEGPPYEQYF. The chain recombines TRBV30 with TRBJ2-7, with TRBD1 as a possible D gene (5 bases). The V end was cut by 1 base, the J end by 2 bases, with 9 bases between. Per the germline V gene, CDR1 is GTSNPN and CDR2 is SVGIG (reference sequence). This CDR3 is built from 13 residues. The variable domain in full, completed from reference TRBV30 and TRBJ2-7, reads SQTIHQWPATLVQPVGSPLSLECTVEGTSNPNLYWYRQAAGRGLQLLFYSVGIGQISSEVPQNLSASRPQDRQFILSSKKLLLSDSGFYLCAWSEGPPYEQYFGPGTRLTVT.

This clone has only one observation. The chain couples TRBV13 to TRBJ2-3; TRBD2 is a possible D gene (5 bases). Germline V gene lookup returns CDR1 PRHDT and CDR2 FYEKMQ (reference sequence). Trimming took 10 bases from V and 4 from J, leaving 21 bases between them. CDR3 length equals 15 residues. CDR3 DNA sequence: TGTGCCACCAGAGGGTTCTCTGTCGGGGCAGATACGCAGTATTTT. It specifies CATRGFSVGADTQYF.

This chain joins TRBV6-5 and TRBJ2-7; 9 positions match TRBD1. The germline CDR1 and CDR2 sequences are MNHEY and SVGAGI. There are 15 residues in the CDR3. V was clipped by 6 bases and J by 1 base; unmatched bases: 7. The CDR3 DNA follows: TGTGCCAGCAGCCACGGGACAGGGAGTTCCTACGAGCAGTACTTC. It translates to CASSHGTGSSYEQYF.

This chain links TRBV13 with TRBJ2-7; tentatively, D is TRBD2 (5 bases). The V end was cut by 3 bases, the J end by 2 bases, with 8 bases between. The germline gives CDR1 PRHDT, CDR2 FYEKMQ (reference sequence). This CDR3 is 13 amino acids long. CDR3 in amino acids: CASSFEGTYEQYF. The CDR3 DNA reads as TGTGCCAGCAGCTTCGAGGGAACCTACGAGCAGTACTTC.

The rearrangement uses TRBV11-3 and TRBJ1-5; D not resolved. Trimming removed 2 bases at V and 4 bases at J, with 21 bases between. Germline CDR1 SGHNT, CDR2 YENEEA. This CDR3 has 18 residues. CDR3 in amino acids: CASSLKGPRGRPNQPQHF. The CDR3 DNA reads as TGTGCCAGCAGCTTAAAAGGCCCCCGTGGACGGCCGAATCAGCCCCAGCATTTT. The whole variable domain, filled in from reference TRBV11-3 and TRBJ1-5, reads EAGVVQSPRYKIIEKKQPVAFWCNPISGHNTLYWYLQNLGQGPELLIRYENEEAVDDSQLPKDRFSAERLKGVDSTLKIQPAELGDSAVYLCASSLKGPRGRPNQPQHFGDGTRLSIL.

The CDR3 loop reads CASSHFQTGSPYNEQFF. The DNA of the CDR3 is TGTGCCAGCAGCCATTTTCAAACGGGGTCCCCCTACAATGAGCAGTTCTTC. The chain combines TRBV5-6 with TRBJ2-1, with a possible D match to TRBD2 (5 bases). V lost 4 bases, J lost 2 bases, and 19 bases lay in between. Per germline, CDR1 SGHDT and CDR2 YYEEEE. The CDR3 is 17 amino acids.

This clone was counted between two and nine times. The chain couples TRBV9 to TRBJ1-1; D uncertain. Germline V CDR1 and CDR2: SGDLS, YYNGEE. The V gene lost 0 bases and the J gene lost 6 bases, with 12 bases spanning the gap. CDR3 length: 14 amino acids. CDR3: CASSVEAGLPEAFF. The CDR3 nucleotides are TGTGCCAGCAGCGTAGAGGCAGGCCTCCCTGAAGCTTTCTTT. The full variable domain, with the rest looked up from reference TRBV9 and TRBJ1-1, is DSGVTQTPKHLITATGQRVTLRCSPRSGDLSVYWYQQSLDQGLQFLIQYYNGEERAKGNILERFSAQQFPDLHSELNLSSLELGDSALYFCASSVEAGLPEAFFGQGTRLTVV.

V is TRBV27 and J is TRBJ2-1; no clear D. Per germline, CDR1 MNHEY and CDR2 SMNVEV (reference sequence). V gave up 6 bases and J gave up 0 bases, with 12 bases separating them. CDR3 size: 15 residues. DNA for the CDR3: TGTGCCAGCAGCCCGGCTGAGAGCTCCTACAATGAGCAGTTCTTC. Its protein is CASSPAESSYNEQFF.

The chain is built from TRBV4-1 and TRBJ2-1; 12 bases line up with TRBD2. The germline V gene encodes CDR1 MGHRA and CDR2 YSYEKL. Trimming removed 0 bases from V and 5 bases from J; junction bases left unmatched: 11. This CDR3 region has 19 residues. The CDR3: CASSQDLASGRAIHNEQFF. Written as DNA, the CDR3 is TGCGCCAGCAGCCAAGATCTGGCTAGCGGGAGGGCCATCCACAATGAGCAGTTCTTC.

The V gene is TRBV30, the J gene TRBJ1-4, with TRBD1 as a possible D gene (5 bases). CDR3 length: 13 amino acids. CDR1 and CDR2 (germline): GTSNPN, SVGIG (reference sequence). The V end lost 4 bases, the J end lost 4 bases, and 10 bases lay between the germline ends. Written as DNA, the CDR3 is TGTGCCTGGACAGGGTATGATAATGAAAAACTGTTTTTT. It yields the protein CAWTGYDNEKLFF.

The V and J genes are TRBV7-9 and TRBJ2-1; D is possibly TRBD1 (5 bases). The CDR3 runs 15 residues. Germline loops: CDR1 SEHNR, CDR2 FQNEAQ (reference sequence). V lost 0 bases and J lost 9, with 15 bases in between. The CDR3 reads CASSLARLVDSEQFF. In DNA, the CDR3 is TGTGCCAGCAGCTTAGCGCGTCTAGTTGACAGTGAGCAGTTCTTC.

This clone was found once. The rearrangement links TRBV6-1 to TRBJ2-5; 7 nucleotides align to TRBD2. The CDR3 has 14 amino acids. J lost 5 bases, V lost 4 bases, and 7 bases had no gene match. Germline loops: CDR1 MNHNS, CDR2 SASEGT. The CDR3 sequence: CASSVPGLRETQYF. Written as DNA, the CDR3 is TGTGCCAGCAGTGTCCCGGGACTAAGGGAGACCCAGTACTTC.

This clone showed up just a few times. The gene calls are TRBV7-9 and TRBJ2-2; D is ambiguous. The germline V and J ends were trimmed by 1 base and 3 bases, with 3 bases remaining between them. CDR3 length: 13 residues. Germline CDR1 and CDR2: SEHNR and FQNEAQ (reference sequence). This CDR3 is CASSLGDTGELFF. CDR3 DNA: TGTGCCAGCAGCTTAGGGGACACCGGGGAGCTGTTTTTT.

The chain carries TRBV6-6 and TRBJ1-4; D gene uncertain. Germline V gene lookup returns CDR1 MNHNY and CDR2 SVGAGI (reference sequence). This CDR3 has 15 amino acids. V shed 5 bases and J shed 2 bases, with 12 bases lying between them. The DNA of the CDR3 is TGTGCCAGCAGTGCGGGAGGCCGCACTAATGAAAAACTGTTTTTT. It translates to CASSAGGRTNEKLFF.